These 10 T cell receptor beta chains share one sample of origin, sequenced in a study of blood T cells in healthy people across ages. For the second PCR, which ran for 7 to 11 cycles, a sample-barcoded 5' primer and a J-beta primer mix were used. TCRdb re-called the 5' RACE reads through MiXCR, storing one row per CDR3 protein. The data show some 1.8 million distinct CDR3 sequences, with approximately 39% seen just once and 23% held by the top ten. The sample was blood. Receptors originate from a human donor in good health.

This chain joins TRBV2 and TRBJ2-5, with 7 bases that match TRBD1. Germline CDR1 is SNHLY and CDR2 is FYNNEI. The CDR3 has 14 amino acids. The V segment lost 2 bases and the J segment 4 bases; nucleotides outside the gene matches: 4. CDR3 protein: CASSELPGGETQYF. In DNA form, the CDR3 reads TGTGCCAGCAGTGAACTTCCAGGGGGAGAGACCCAGTACTTC.

This chain links TRBV20-1 with TRBJ1-4; possible D gene TRBD1, 6 bases. V was clipped by 4 bases and J by 8 bases, with 11 bases between them. Germline values: CDR1 DFQATT, CDR2 SNEGSKA (reference sequence). The CDR3 has 12 residues. Here the CDR3 DNA reads TGCAGTGCTAATCGGGACAAAGAAAAACTGTTTTTT. Protein sequence: CSANRDKEKLFF.

This clonotype was seen a few times. Relative to the germline gene, one junction end is altered; a read error may explain this. The V call is TRBV28, the J call TRBJ1-2, with D uncertain. The CDR3 is 13 residues long. Germline V gene lookup returns CDR1 MDHEN and CDR2 SYDVKM. CDR3 coding DNA: TGTGCCAGCACTTTAATGGGCGGGGTCGGCTACACCTTC. Its translation: CASTLMGGVGYTF.

The rearrangement joins TRBV7-2 to TRBJ2-7; the D gene could be TRBD1 or TRBD2 (5 bases each). CDR1 SGHTA and CDR2 FQGNSA come from the germline V gene. The CDR3 runs to 15 residues. Between the trimmed V and J ends, which lost 2 bases and 3 bases, there was a span of 14 bases. As DNA, the CDR3 is TGTGCCAGCAGCTTATATGGGGGAAATTTCTACGAGCAGTACTTC. Translating gives CASSLYGGNFYEQYF. Together with reference TRBV7-2 and TRBJ2-7, the CDR3 gives the full variable domain: GAGVSQSPSNKVTEKGKDVELRCDPISGHTALYWYRQSLGQGLEFLIYFQGNSAPDKSGLPSDRFSAERTGGSVSTLTIQRTQQEDSAVYLCASSLYGGNFYEQYFGPGTRLTVT.

The chain carries TRBV4-3 and TRBJ2-1; 9 positions agree with TRBD2. Germline assignment: CDR1 LGHNA and CDR2 YSLEER. With V trimmed by 2 bases and J by 10 bases, 9 bases remained unmatched. The CDR3 contains 15 residues. CDR3 protein: CASSQSAGGRLEQFF. In DNA, the CDR3 is TGCGCCAGCAGCCAATCGGCGGGGGGGAGATTAGAGCAGTTCTTC.

This clonotype was picked up a small number of times. This chain uses TRBV5-1 with TRBJ1-6; D is perhaps TRBD1 (6 bases). With 0 bases removed from V and 10 bases from J, the gap between germline ends came to 8 bases. This CDR3 is built from 13 residues. CDR1 and CDR2 from the germline V gene are SGHRS and YFSETQ. Here the CDR3 DNA reads TGCGCCAGCAGCTTGGCCGACAGGTCACCCCTCCACTTT. This encodes CASSLADRSPLHF. The full variable domain, in which reference TRBV5-1 and TRBJ1-6 provide the parts outside the CDR3, is KAGVTQTPRYLIKTRGQQVTLSCSPISGHRSVSWYQQTPGQGLQFLFEYFSETQRNKGNFPGRFSGRQFSNSRSEMNVSTLELGDSALYLCASSLADRSPLHFGNGTRLTVT.

This clonotype turned up a few times. The chain employs TRBV9 and TRBJ1-6, with 10 bases fitting TRBD1. The CDR3 length is 17 residues. Germline V gene data show CDR1 as SGDLS and CDR2 as YYNGEE. The V gene end was trimmed by 3 bases and the J gene end by 6 bases; junction bases not matched to a gene: 9. The CDR3 nucleotides read TGTGCCAGCAGCGCGGGGGACAGGGGCTATGGTAATTCACCCCTCCACTTT. It codes for CASSAGDRGYGNSPLHF.

The V and J genes are TRBV29-1 and TRBJ2-1; D gene unclear. The J call is uncertain, as TRBJ2-7 better fits the DNA end. This CDR3 has 13 residues. Germline loops: CDR1 SQVTM, CDR2 ANQGSEA. The CDR3 spells CSVIGPNQVGQYF. CDR3 DNA sequence: TGCAGCGTTATCGGGCCCAATCAGGTGGGACAGTACTTC.

The rearrangement joins TRBV10-2 to TRBJ2-7; a possible D gene is TRBD2 (6 bases). The J call may be mistaken, given a closer DNA end match to TRBJ2-5. This CDR3 contains 14 residues. Germline CDR1 WSHSY, CDR2 SAAADI. In DNA form, the CDR3 reads TGCGCCAGCAGTGAGAATTGGGAGGTCGAGACCCAGTACTTC. As protein: CASSENWEVETQYF.

The rearrangement joins TRBV5-1 to TRBJ2-7; D is uncertain. Trimming pared 2 bases from V and 2 bases from J, leaving 14 bases between. CDR1 is SGHRS, CDR2 YFSETQ, per germline. The CDR3 has 15 amino acids. The DNA for the CDR3 is TGCGCCAGCAGCTTTGCGCTAGGGCCCACCTACGAGCAGTACTTC. Translating gives CASSFALGPTYEQYF.